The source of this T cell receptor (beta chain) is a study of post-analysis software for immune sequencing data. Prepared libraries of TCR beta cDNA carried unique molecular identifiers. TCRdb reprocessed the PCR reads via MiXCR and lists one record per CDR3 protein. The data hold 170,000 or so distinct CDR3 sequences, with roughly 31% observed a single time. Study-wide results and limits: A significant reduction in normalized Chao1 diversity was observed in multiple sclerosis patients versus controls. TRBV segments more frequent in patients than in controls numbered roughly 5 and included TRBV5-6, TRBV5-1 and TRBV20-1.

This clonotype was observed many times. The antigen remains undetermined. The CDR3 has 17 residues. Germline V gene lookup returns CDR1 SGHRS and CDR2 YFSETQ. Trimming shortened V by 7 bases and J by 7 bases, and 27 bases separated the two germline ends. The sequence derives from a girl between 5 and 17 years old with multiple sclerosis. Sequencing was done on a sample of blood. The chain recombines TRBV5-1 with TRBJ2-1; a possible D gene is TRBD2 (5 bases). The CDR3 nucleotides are TGCGCCAGCGCCGAAGGTTCGGTTAGGCAATCGGGGAATGAGCAGTTCTTC. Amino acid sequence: CASAEGSVRQSGNEQFF.